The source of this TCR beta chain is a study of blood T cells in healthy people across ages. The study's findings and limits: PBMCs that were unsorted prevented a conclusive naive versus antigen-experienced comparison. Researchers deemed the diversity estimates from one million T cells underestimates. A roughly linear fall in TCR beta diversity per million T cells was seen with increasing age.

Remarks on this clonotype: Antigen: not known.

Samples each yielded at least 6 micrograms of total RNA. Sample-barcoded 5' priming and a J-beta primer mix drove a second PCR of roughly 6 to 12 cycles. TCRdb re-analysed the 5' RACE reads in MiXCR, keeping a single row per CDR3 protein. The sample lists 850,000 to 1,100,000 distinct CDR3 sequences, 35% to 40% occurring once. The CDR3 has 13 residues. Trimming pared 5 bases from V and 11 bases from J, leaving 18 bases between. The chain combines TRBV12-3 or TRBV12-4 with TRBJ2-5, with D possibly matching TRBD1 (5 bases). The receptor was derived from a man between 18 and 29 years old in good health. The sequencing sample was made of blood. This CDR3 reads CASSDIRANEQYF. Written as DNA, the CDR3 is TGTGCCAGCAGTGATATCAGGGCGAATGAGCAGTACTTC.